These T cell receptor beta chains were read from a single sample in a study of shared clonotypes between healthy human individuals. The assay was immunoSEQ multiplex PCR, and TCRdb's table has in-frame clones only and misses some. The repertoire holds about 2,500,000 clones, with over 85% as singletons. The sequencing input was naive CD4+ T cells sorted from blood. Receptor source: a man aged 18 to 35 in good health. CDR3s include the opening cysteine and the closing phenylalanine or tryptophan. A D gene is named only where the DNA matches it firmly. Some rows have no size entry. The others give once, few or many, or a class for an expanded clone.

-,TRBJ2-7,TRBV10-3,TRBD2,CAISEVAGAYEQYF,TGTGCCATCAGTGAAGTAGCGGGGGCCTACGAGCAGTACTTC
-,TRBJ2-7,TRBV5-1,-,CASSLGVGAYEQYF,TGCGCCAGCAGCTTGGGAGTGGGGGCCTACGAGCAGTACTTC
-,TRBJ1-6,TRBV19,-,CASSHPRERSSYNSPLHF,TGTGCCAGTAGTCACCCCCGGGAGCGGAGCTCCTATAATTCACCCCTCCACTTT
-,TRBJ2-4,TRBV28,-,CASSFFSGNGIQYF,TGTGCCAGCAGTTTCTTTTCGGGAAACGGCATTCAGTACTTC
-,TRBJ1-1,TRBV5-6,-,CASSLRHIVNTEAFF,TGTGCCAGCAGCTTGAGACACATTGTGAACACTGAAGCTTTCTTT
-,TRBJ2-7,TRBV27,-,CASTPTGRSYEQYF,TGTGCCAGCACCCCGACAGGACGGAGCTACGAGCAGTACTTC
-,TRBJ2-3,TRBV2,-,CASSRRPGGDTDTQYF,TGTGCCAGCAGCCGCCGGCCCGGAGGGGACACAGATACGCAGTATTTT
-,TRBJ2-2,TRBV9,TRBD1,CASSSLRDRWNTGELFF,TGTGCCAGCAGCTCCCTGAGGGACAGGTGGAACACCGGGGAGCTGTTTTTT
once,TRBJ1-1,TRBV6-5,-,CASIKGLDAFF,TGTGCCAGTATTAAAGGCCTAGACGCTTTCTTT
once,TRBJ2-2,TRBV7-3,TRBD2,CASSLNPLGLAGGIYTGELFF,TGTGCCAGCAGCTTAAACCCCCTTGGACTAGCGGGGGGGATTTACACCGGGGAGCTGTTTTTT
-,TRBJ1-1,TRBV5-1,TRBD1,CASSSTDRAEAFF,TGCGCCAGCAGCTCCACGGACAGGGCTGAAGCTTTCTTT
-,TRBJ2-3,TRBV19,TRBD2,CASRASGMRNTQYF,TGTGCCAGTAGGGCTAGCGGTATGCGGAATACGCAGTATTTT
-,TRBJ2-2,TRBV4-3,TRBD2,CASSQERGLAGRTGELFF,TGCGCCAGCAGCCAAGAAAGGGGACTAGCGGGAAGGACCGGGGAGCTGTTTTTT
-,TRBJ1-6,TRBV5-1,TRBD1,CASSRIFAPGQGDGNSPLHF,TGCGCCAGCAGCCGTATTTTCGCTCCGGGACAGGGGGACGGAAATTCACCCCTCCACTTT
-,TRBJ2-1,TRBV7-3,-,CASSSDRHSYNEQFF,TGTGCCAGCAGCTCTGACAGGCACTCCTACAATGAGCAGTTCTTC
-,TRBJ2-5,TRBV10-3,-,CAISESVVETQYF,TGTGCCATCAGTGAGTCGGTCGTAGAGACCCAGTACTTC
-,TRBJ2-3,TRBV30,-,CAWSSVPDTQYF,TGTGCCTGGAGTTCCGTCCCAGATACGCAGTATTTT
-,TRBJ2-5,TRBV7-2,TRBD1,CASSSRTGGETQYF,TGTGCCAGCAGCTCCCGGACAGGCGGAGAGACCCAGTACTTC
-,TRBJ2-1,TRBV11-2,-,CASSLDRSYNEQFF,TGTGCCAGCAGCTTAGATCGGTCCTACAATGAGCAGTTCTTC
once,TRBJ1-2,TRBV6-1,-,CASSDVAKNNYGYTF,TGTGCCAGCAGTGATGTCGCTAAGAACAACTATGGCTACACCTTC
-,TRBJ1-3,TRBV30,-,CAWSVGGTSGNTIYF,TGTGCCTGGAGTGTGGGAGGGACCTCTGGAAACACCATATATTTT
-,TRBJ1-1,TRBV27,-,CASSLIGLGTEAFF,TGTGCCAGCAGTTTAATCGGGTTGGGCACTGAAGCTTTCTTT
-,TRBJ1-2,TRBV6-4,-,CASSDGGPGGYTF,TGTGCCAGCAGTGACGGTGGACCCGGAGGCTACACCTTC
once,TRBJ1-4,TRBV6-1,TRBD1,CASSEGTVNEKLFF,TGTGCCAGCAGTGAGGGGACAGTCAATGAAAAACTGTTTTTT
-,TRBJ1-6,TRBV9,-,CASSVGGTNQSPLHF,TGTGCCAGCAGCGTCGGGGGCACAAACCAATCACCCCTCCACTTT
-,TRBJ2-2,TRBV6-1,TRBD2,CASSGRGKNTGELFF,TGTGCCAGCTCAGGGAGGGGTAAGAACACCGGGGAGCTGTTTTTT
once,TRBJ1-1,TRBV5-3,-,CARTPGSGTEAFF,TGTGCCAGAACCCCAGGGTCGGGGACTGAAGCTTTCTTT
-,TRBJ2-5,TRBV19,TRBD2,CASSMEASGRASYQETQYF,TGTGCCAGTAGTATGGAGGCTAGCGGGAGGGCATCGTACCAAGAGACCCAGTACTTC